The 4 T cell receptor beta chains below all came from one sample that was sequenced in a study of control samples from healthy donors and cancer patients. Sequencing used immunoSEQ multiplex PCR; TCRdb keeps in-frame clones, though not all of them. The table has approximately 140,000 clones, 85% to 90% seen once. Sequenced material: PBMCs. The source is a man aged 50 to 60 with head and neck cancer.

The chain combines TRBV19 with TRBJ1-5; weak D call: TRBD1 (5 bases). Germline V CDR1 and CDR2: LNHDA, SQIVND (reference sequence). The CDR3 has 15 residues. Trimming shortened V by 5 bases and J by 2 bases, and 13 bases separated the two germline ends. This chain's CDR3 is CASSPGGAGNQPQHF. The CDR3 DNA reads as TGTGCCAGTAGTCCGGGAGGGGCGGGCAATCAGCCCCAGCATTTT.

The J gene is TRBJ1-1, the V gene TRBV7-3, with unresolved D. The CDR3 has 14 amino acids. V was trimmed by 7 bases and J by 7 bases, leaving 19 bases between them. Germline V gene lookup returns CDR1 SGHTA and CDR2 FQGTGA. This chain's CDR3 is CASTPSMGKGEAFF. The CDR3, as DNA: TGTGCCAGCACCCCCTCGATGGGGAAAGGTGAAGCTTTCTTT.

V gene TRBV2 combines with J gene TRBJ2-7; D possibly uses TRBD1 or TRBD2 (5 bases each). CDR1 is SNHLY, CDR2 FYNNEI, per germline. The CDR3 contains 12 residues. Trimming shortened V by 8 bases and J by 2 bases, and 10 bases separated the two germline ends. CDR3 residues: CASRDVAYEQYF. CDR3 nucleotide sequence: TGTGCCAGCCGGGACGTCGCCTACGAGCAGTACTTC.

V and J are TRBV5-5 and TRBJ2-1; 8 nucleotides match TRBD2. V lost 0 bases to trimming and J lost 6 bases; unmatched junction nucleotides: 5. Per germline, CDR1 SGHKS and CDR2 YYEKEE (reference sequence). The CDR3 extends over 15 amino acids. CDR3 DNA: TGTGCCAGCAGCTTGGCCAGCGGGAGTTCCAATGAGCAGTTCTTC. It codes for CASSLASGSSNEQFF.